The 29 T cell receptor beta chains presented below share a single source sample, sequenced in a study of blood T cell repertoires in COVID-19. The repertoire was sequenced with immunoSEQ multiplex PCR; TCRdb's copy has only in-frame clones and lacks some. The table lists 250,000 to 300,000 clones, around 88% of them singletons. The sample taken for sequencing was peripheral blood. These receptors originate from a woman aged 25 to 39 who had recovered from COVID-19.

The chain employs TRBV6-7 and TRBJ1-5; TRBD1 matches 7 bases. TRBV6-7 is an ORF for which the function is uncertain. CDR3 length: 16 residues. V shed 3 bases, J shed 5 bases, and the junction held 10 bases outside the gene matches. CDR3 in DNA: TGTGCCAGCAGTTATCAATCCTCAGGGGGACATCAGCCCCAGCATTTT. It is translated as CASSYQSSGGHQPQHF.

J is TRBJ2-5 and V is TRBV6-1, with TRBD2 identical over 7 bases. The J segment lost 5 bases and the V segment lost 7 bases, leaving 10 bases of the junction unmatched. There are 14 residues in the CDR3. Per germline, CDR1 MNHNS and CDR2 SASEGT. The CDR3 DNA follows: TGTGCCAGCACCCCCCGGGGGGTCGCGGAGACCCAGTACTTC. Translating it yields CASTPRGVAETQYF.

This CDR3 reads CASSAETFGDYGYTF. The CDR3 nucleotides are TGTGCCAGCAGCGCAGAGACCTTCGGGGACTATGGCTACACCTTC. The V gene is TRBV9, the J gene TRBJ1-2; unclear D gene. V lost 3 bases to trimming and J lost 3 bases, with 15 bases between them. Germline values: CDR1 SGDLS, CDR2 YYNGEE. The CDR3 runs 15 residues.

The chain recombines TRBV6-4 with TRBJ2-1; 13 nucleotides align to TRBD2. Germline V gene sequence: CDR1 MRHNA, CDR2 SNTAGT. Trimming cost V 11 bases and J 8 bases; bases outside gene matches: 18. This CDR3 spans 17 amino acids. The CDR3 loop is CADYSHLRTSGGDEQFF. Written as DNA, the CDR3 is TGTGCCGATTACTCCCACTTAAGGACTAGCGGGGGAGATGAGCAGTTCTTC.

CDR3 DNA: TGTGCCAGCAGCTTAGTCAGTGGGGAGCTTTACGAGCAGTACTTC. Its protein product is CASSLVSGELYEQYF. The gene calls are TRBV27 and TRBJ2-7; possibly TRBD2 for D (5 bases). CDR1 and CDR2 from the germline V gene are MNHEY and SMNVEV (reference sequence). Trimming removed 6 bases from V and 4 bases from J, with 19 bases in between. This CDR3 spans 15 amino acids.

The genes are TRBV7-2 and TRBJ1-1; 7 positions agree with TRBD1. The CDR3 totals 13 residues. Germline trimming cut 3 bases from V and 3 bases from J; bases unmatched to any gene: 1. Germline V gene lookup returns CDR1 SGHTA and CDR2 FQGNSA. CDR3 amino acids: CASSFDRDTEAFF. The CDR3 nucleotides read TGTGCCAGCAGCTTCGACAGGGACACTGAAGCTTTCTTT. Drawing the rest from reference TRBV7-2 and TRBJ1-1, the complete variable domain is GAGVSQSPSNKVTEKGKDVELRCDPISGHTALYWYRQSLGQGLEFLIYFQGNSAPDKSGLPSDRFSAERTGGSVSTLTIQRTQQEDSAVYLCASSFDRDTEAFFGQGTRLTVV.

This clone was counted once. The chain combines TRBV27 with TRBJ2-1, with unresolved D. This CDR3 has 14 residues. CDR1 and CDR2 (germline): MNHEY, SMNVEV (reference sequence). Trimming cost V 7 bases and J 8 bases, with 18 bases left between them. The CDR3, as DNA: TGTGCCAGCACCTGGTCCCACCCCGAGGATGAGCAGTTCTTC. Residues: CASTWSHPEDEQFF.

On this clone itself: Other DNA sequences of this sample code for an identical CDR3. J is TRBJ1-2 and V is TRBV9, with a possible D match to TRBD1 (5 bases). The germline V and J ends were trimmed by 0 bases and 1 base, with 7 bases remaining between them. The length of the CDR3 is 14 residues. Germline assignment: CDR1 SGDLS and CDR2 YYNGEE. CDR3 bases: TGTGCCAGCAGCGTAGCCGGGGGTAACTATGGCTACACCTTC. It is translated as CASSVAGGNYGYTF.

The V gene is TRBV2, the J gene TRBJ2-5; 9 bases agree with TRBD2. J lost 4 bases, V lost 5 bases, and 8 bases had no gene match. Germline V gene lookup returns CDR1 SNHLY and CDR2 FYNNEI. This CDR3 is built from 15 residues. In DNA form, the CDR3 reads TGTGCCAGCAGTTTAGCGGGGGTTAGAAGAGAGACCCAGTACTTC. This encodes CASSLAGVRRETQYF.

This clone was picked up a small number of times. V gene TRBV4-3 combines with J gene TRBJ2-2; TRBD2 agrees at 7 bases. CDR3 length equals 15 residues. With 3 bases clipped from V and 5 bases from J, the junction kept 6 bases outside the gene matches. The germline CDR1 and CDR2 sequences are LGHNA and YSLEER. CDR3 amino acids: CASSHGLEGTGELFF. CDR3 in DNA: TGCGCCAGCAGCCACGGACTAGAGGGTACCGGGGAGCTGTTTTTT.

In the case of this clone: Other DNA sequences of this sample code for an identical CDR3. The rearrangement uses TRBV18 and TRBJ2-7, with TRBD1 identical over 9 bases. The junction had 3 bases not matched to a gene; V was cut back by 2 bases and J by 4 bases. Germline V gene data show CDR1 as KGHSH and CDR2 as LQKENI. The CDR3 totals 14 residues. CDR3 loop: CASSPGTGSYEQYF. DNA for the CDR3: TGTGCCAGCTCACCAGGGACAGGGTCGTACGAGCAGTACTTC.

This clone was seen once. The J gene is TRBJ2-6, the V gene TRBV18; 8 bases map to TRBD1. V gave up 0 bases and J gave up 0 bases; unmatched junction bases: 4. Germline CDR1 KGHSH, CDR2 LQKENI. The CDR3 totals 18 residues. This chain's CDR3 is CASSPPQGAYSGANVLTF. Written as DNA, the CDR3 is TGTGCCAGCTCACCACCCCAGGGGGCCTACTCTGGGGCCAACGTCCTGACTTTC.

Concerning this clone: Other DNA variants within this sample encode the same CDR3. The rearrangement joins TRBV5-1 to TRBJ1-1, with D unclear. The CDR3 is 13 residues long. Germline CDR1 is SGHRS and CDR2 is YFSETQ. Trimming removed 1 base at V and 2 bases at J, with 6 bases between. Written as DNA, the CDR3 is TGCGCCAGCAGCTTGACAGTTAACACTGAAGCTTTCTTT. Translated: CASSLTVNTEAFF.

The DNA of the CDR3 is TGTGCCAGCAGTTTCCGTCAGTACGAGCAGTACTTC. Protein product: CASSFRQYEQYF. V is TRBV12-3 or TRBV12-4 and J is TRBJ2-7; D gene uncertain. The V and J ends lost 3 bases and 4 bases respectively, with 7 bases between them. The CDR3 spans 12 residues.

The genes are TRBV7-2 and TRBJ2-7; maybe TRBD1 (5 bases). This CDR3 is built from 14 residues. V lost 2 bases to trimming and J lost 6 bases, with 14 bases between them. Germline loops: CDR1 SGHTA, CDR2 FQGNSA. CDR3 loop: CASSLRQGILEQYF. The CDR3, as DNA: TGTGCCAGCAGCTTACGTCAGGGAATTCTCGAGCAGTACTTC.

The V gene is TRBV6-5, the J gene TRBJ1-3, with 7 positions matching TRBD1. Germline V CDR1 and CDR2: MNHEY, SVGAGI. The CDR3 length is 12 residues. V lost 5 bases to trimming and J lost 9 bases; unmatched junction nucleotides: 4. CDR3 DNA sequence: TGTGCCAGCAGTCCAAGGACAGGCACCATATATTTT. Translating gives CASSPRTGTIYF.

This chain links TRBV6-5 with TRBJ1-1; TRBD1 aligns across 8 bases. The germline V gene encodes CDR1 MNHEY and CDR2 SVGAGI. The CDR3 covers 12 residues. V gave up 5 bases and J gave up 9 bases; unmatched junction bases: 5. Here the CDR3 reads CASSQDRAKAFF. The CDR3 DNA is TGTGCCAGCAGTCAGGACAGGGCAAAAGCTTTCTTT.

The CDR3 region has the DNA TGCGCCAGCAGCTCCTTACCCGGGACAGGCGACTACGAGCAGTACTTC. This translates into CASSSLPGTGDYEQYF. This chain connects TRBV5-1 to TRBJ2-7; 8 bases line up with TRBD1. V trimming: 3 bases; J trimming: 3 bases; junction bases outside the gene matches: 11. Germline lookup yields CDR1 SGHRS and CDR2 YFSETQ. CDR3 size: 16 residues.

The V and J genes are TRBV6-1 and TRBJ2-7, with 9 bases identical to TRBD2. The J segment lost 1 base and the V segment lost 1 base, leaving 11 bases of the junction unmatched. The CDR3 loop spans 18 amino acids. Germline V lookup: CDR1 MNHNS, CDR2 SASEGT. The CDR3 DNA reads as TGTGCCAGCAGTGAAGGACCCACAACTAGCGGGCTGTCCTACGAGCAGTACTTC. This encodes CASSEGPTTSGLSYEQYF.

Notes on this clone: Since a much larger clone is just one base distant, this may be a read error. Other DNA sequences within the sample encode an identical CDR3. V and J are TRBV27 and TRBJ2-6; D is ambiguous. CDR3 size: 14 residues. V was trimmed by 5 bases and J by 0 bases, leaving 5 bases between them. The V gene's germline CDR1 is MNHEY and CDR2 SMNVEV (reference sequence). This CDR3 is CASSDSSGANVLTF. DNA for the CDR3: TGTGCCAGCAGTGATAGCTCTGGGGCCAACGTCCTGACTTTC.

The chain links TRBV4-3 to TRBJ2-1; TRBD2 agrees at 7 bases. The CDR3 is made up of 16 amino acids. Germline trimming cut 4 bases from V and 0 bases from J; bases unmatched to any gene: 6. The germline gives CDR1 LGHNA, CDR2 YSLEER. The CDR3: CASSLQAGSSYNEQFF. CDR3 bases: TGCGCCAGCAGCCTGCAAGCGGGGAGCTCCTACAATGAGCAGTTCTTC.

V usage is TRBV6-5 and J usage is TRBJ2-5; 10 bases fit TRBD1. The trim removed 8 bases at V and 5 bases at J, leaving 8 bases unmatched. The length of the CDR3 is 14 residues. Germline loops: CDR1 MNHEY, CDR2 SVGAGI. CDR3 sequence reads: CASLGQGESETQYF. The CDR3 nucleotides read TGTGCCAGCCTAGGACAGGGGGAGTCGGAGACCCAGTACTTC.

This rearrangement joins TRBV29-1 to TRBJ2-5, with 7 bases lining up with TRBD1. V lost 2 bases and J lost 5; bases outside the gene matches: 14. This CDR3 is 16 amino acids long. CDR1 SQVTM and CDR2 ANQGSEA come from the germline V gene. The CDR3 region has the DNA TGCAGCGTTGAATACTACAGGGGCCGCACGTCGGAGACCCAGTACTTC. Amino acid sequence: CSVEYYRGRTSETQYF. Variable domain in full (rest from reference TRBV29-1 and TRBJ2-5): SAVISQKPSRDICQRGTSLTIQCQVDSQVTMMFWYRQQPGQSLTLIATANQGSEATYESGFVIDKFPISRPNLTFSTLTVSNMSPEDSSIYLCSVEYYRGRTSETQYFGPGTRLLVL.

The chain joins TRBV4-3 to TRBJ2-2; 12 nucleotides agree with TRBD2. Germline V gene sequence: CDR1 LGHNA, CDR2 YSLEER. With 1 base clipped from V and 4 bases from J, the junction kept 7 bases outside the gene matches. The CDR3 has 18 residues. The CDR3 sequence: CASSQGLAGVRGTGELFF. Here the CDR3 DNA reads TGCGCCAGCAGCCAAGGACTAGCGGGGGTCCGGGGCACCGGGGAGCTGTTTTTT.

The chain uses TRBV19 and TRBJ2-1; D unresolved. V lost 6 bases to trimming and J lost 6 bases, with 9 bases between them. This CDR3 has 12 residues. Germline CDR1 is LNHDA and CDR2 is SQIVND (reference sequence). In nucleotides, the CDR3 is TGTGCCAGTAGCCTAGTGGGCAATGAGCAGTTCTTC. This codes for CASSLVGNEQFF. Drawing the rest from reference TRBV19 and TRBJ2-1, the complete variable domain is DGGITQSPKYLFRKEGQNVTLSCEQNLNHDAMYWYRQDPGQGLRLIYYSQIVNDFQKGDIAEGYSVSREKKESFPLTVTSAQKNPTAFYLCASSLVGNEQFFGPGTRLTVL.

V and J are TRBV30 and TRBJ2-5; D perhaps matches TRBD1 (6 bases). CDR3 length equals 16 residues. Germline CDR1 is GTSNPN and CDR2 is SVGIG (reference sequence). V was trimmed by 0 bases and J by 0 bases, leaving 14 bases between them. The CDR3 is CAWSVAPTGHQETQYF. The DNA of the CDR3 is TGTGCCTGGAGTGTAGCCCCCACAGGGCACCAAGAGACCCAGTACTTC.

The chain links TRBV9 to TRBJ1-4, with D possibly being TRBD1 (6 bases). The CDR3 sequence is 14 residues long. V was pared by 4 bases and J by 8 bases, with 15 bases between. Germline V CDR1 and CDR2: SGDLS, YYNGEE. The CDR3 here is CASSRDTIQEKLFF. The CDR3 DNA sequence: TGTGCCAGCAGCCGGGACACGATCCAGGAAAAACTGTTTTTT.

The chain couples TRBV28 to TRBJ1-5; the D gene is possibly TRBD1 (6 bases). The germline CDR1 and CDR2 sequences are MDHEN and SYDVKM. Trimming stripped 5 bases from V and 3 bases from J, with 14 bases between. This CDR3 spans 15 amino acids. This CDR3 is CASSPPAGANQPQHF. The CDR3 DNA sequence: TGTGCCAGCAGTCCCCCCGCGGGGGCCAATCAGCCCCAGCATTTT.

This sequence joins TRBV4-2 and TRBJ1-6, with TRBD1 as a possible D gene (6 bases). This CDR3 is 16 amino acids long. Trimming took 5 bases from V and 7 from J, leaving 18 bases between them. Germline lookup yields CDR1 LGHNA and CDR2 YNFKEQ. CDR3 residues: CASSLEFQGRNSPLHF. The CDR3 region has the DNA TGTGCCAGCAGCTTGGAGTTCCAGGGGAGAAATTCACCCCTCCACTTT.